Below, 14 T cell receptor beta chains from the same sample are listed, as sequenced in a study of OX40 agonist ivuxolimab in advanced cancers. Assay used: immunoSEQ multiplex PCR; TCRdb lists only in-frame clones, some missing. The top ten hold approximately 36% of the sample, which has 3,100 or so clones, roughly 72% seen once. Sequences were derived from CD4+ or CD8+ T cells sorted from blood, sampled in a trial of the OX40 agonist ivuxolimab. The receptors were sampled from an adult with an advanced solid tumor such as melanoma, head and neck, liver or kidney cancer.

The chain has TRBV7-7 and TRBJ2-7, with D maybe TRBD2 (6 bases). V lost 3 bases to trimming and J lost 5 bases, with 17 bases between them. CDR1 is SSHAT, CDR2 FNYEAQ, per germline (reference sequence). The CDR3 is made up of 15 amino acids. The DNA for the CDR3 is TGTGCCAGCAGCTTTAGCGGTGGGGAGGATAACGAGCAGTACTTC. The encoded protein is CASSFSGGEDNEQYF.

J is TRBJ2-3 and V is TRBV4-3, with no clear D. CDR1 is LGHNA, CDR2 YSLEER, per germline. Trimming took 6 bases from V and 0 from J, leaving 10 bases between them. The CDR3 extends over 14 amino acids. The CDR3 loop is CASRDDGSTDTQYF. Here the CDR3 DNA reads TGCGCCAGCAGAGATGACGGTAGCACAGATACGCAGTATTTT.

By sample fraction, this clone is large. The chain employs TRBV7-8 and TRBJ2-7, with 11 nucleotides matching TRBD1. Germline V gene lookup returns CDR1 SGHVS and CDR2 FQNEAQ. The J segment lost 2 bases and the V segment lost 6 bases, leaving 6 bases of the junction unmatched. There are 15 residues in the CDR3. The CDR3 sequence: CASRHGTGGTYEQYF. CDR3 DNA sequence: TGTGCCAGCAGACACGGGACAGGGGGGACCTACGAGCAGTACTTC.

The rearrangement links TRBV5-6 to TRBJ2-1; unclear D gene. The CDR3 consists of 16 residues. Germline CDR1 and CDR2: SGHDT and YYEEEE. V lost 1 base and J lost 2, with 13 bases in between. The CDR3 DNA sequence: TGTGCCAGCAGCTTGATTGGTGGCAGTCCCTACAATGAGCAGTTCTTC. Its translation: CASSLIGGSPYNEQFF. Filled out from reference TRBV5-6 and TRBJ2-1, the complete variable domain reads DAGVTQSPTHLIKTRGQQVTLRCSPKSGHDTVSWYQQALGQGPQFIFQYYEEEERQRGNFPDRFSGHQFPNYSSELNVNALLLGDSALYLCASSLIGGSPYNEQFFGPGTRLTVL.

This clone is labeled as hyperexpanded. The chain uses TRBV5-8 and TRBJ1-1; D unclear. V lost 6 bases to trimming and J lost 4 bases, with 16 bases between them. Germline CDR1 SGHTS, CDR2 YDEGEE. The CDR3 contains 14 residues. The CDR3 nucleotides are TGTGCCAGCACGCCGTCGGGATCAGGCACTGAAGCTTTCTTT. It yields the protein CASTPSGSGTEAFF.

The chain uses TRBV7-8 and TRBJ1-2, with unresolved D. Trimming stripped 3 bases from V and 4 bases from J, with 6 bases between. Per the germline V gene, CDR1 is SGHVS and CDR2 is FQNEAQ. This CDR3 spans 12 amino acids. The CDR3 region is CASSLSGYGYTF. In DNA, the CDR3 is TGTGCCAGCAGCTTGTCGGGCTATGGCTACACCTTC.

This clone was recorded once. J is TRBJ2-7 and V is TRBV5-5; 10 nucleotides line up with TRBD2. V lost 0 bases, J lost 6 bases, and 6 bases stayed unmatched. Germline assignment: CDR1 SGHKS and CDR2 YYEKEE (reference sequence). This CDR3 region has 15 residues. CDR3 region: CASSLEGAGGTEQYF. For the CDR3, the DNA is TGTGCCAGCAGCTTGGAGGGAGCGGGAGGGACCGAGCAGTACTTC.

V usage is TRBV13 and J usage is TRBJ2-2, with 7 bases that match TRBD1. Germline CDR1 PRHDT, CDR2 FYEKMQ (reference sequence). The CDR3 totals 16 residues. The ends lost 5 bases at V and 6 bases at J; junction bases unmatched: 12. The CDR3 DNA reads as TGTGCCAGCAGCCCGACGGGACAGCTGGGGTCCGGGGAGCTGTTTTTT. It is translated as CASSPTGQLGSGELFF.

The V call is TRBV4-2, the J call TRBJ1-1, with unresolved D. Between the trimmed V and J ends, which lost 7 bases and 4 bases, there was a span of 16 bases. CDR3 length: 14 residues. Germline V gene lookup returns CDR1 LGHNA and CDR2 YNFKEQ. CDR3 sequence: CASTPSGSGTEAFF. DNA of the CDR3: TGTGCCAGCACGCCGTCGGGATCAGGCACTGAAGCTTTCTTT.

The chain couples TRBV5-6 to TRBJ2-6; D remains unclear. The germline V gene encodes CDR1 SGHDT and CDR2 YYEEEE. Trimming left V 7 bases short and J 5 bases short, with 22 bases between. The CDR3 sequence is 17 residues long. DNA of the CDR3: TGTGCCAGCTCGGATGCAATAGTCACAAGTCGGGCCAACGTCCTGACTTTC. Protein sequence: CASSDAIVTSRANVLTF.

The rearrangement joins TRBV29-1 to TRBJ1-2; D perhaps matches TRBD1 (5 bases). The germline V and J ends were trimmed by 8 bases and 3 bases, with 19 bases remaining between them. Germline-derived CDR1 and CDR2 are SQVTM and ANQGSEA. CDR3 size: 14 residues. CDR3 sequence: CSSSSPWDDYGYTF. CDR3 nucleotides: TGCAGCTCATCGAGCCCTTGGGACGACTATGGCTACACCTTC.

This sequence joins TRBV19 and TRBJ1-1; 8 bases are a match to TRBD1. This CDR3 region has 13 residues. CDR1 is LNHDA and CDR2 is SQIVND in the germline V gene (reference sequence). The V and J ends lost 5 bases and 3 bases, in that order; junction bases with no gene match: 2. CDR3 in amino acids: CASSLTGDTEAFF. DNA for the CDR3: TGTGCCAGTAGTTTGACAGGGGACACTGAAGCTTTCTTT.

The gene calls are TRBV30 and TRBJ1-2; D gene uncertain. V lost 3 bases and J lost 2, with 10 bases in between. CDR1 GTSNPN and CDR2 SVGIG come from the germline V gene (reference sequence). The CDR3 length is 13 residues. In DNA, the CDR3 is TGTGCCTGGAGCCCGACGGGGAACTATGGCTACACCTTC. Residues: CAWSPTGNYGYTF. Complete variable domain (other parts from reference TRBV30 and TRBJ1-2): SQTIHQWPATLVQPVGSPLSLECTVEGTSNPNLYWYRQAAGRGLQLLFYSVGIGQISSEVPQNLSASRPQDRQFILSSKKLLLSDSGFYLCAWSPTGNYGYTFGSGTRLTVV.

CDR3 bases: TGTGCCAGCAGCGCGCTGGGAGCGCCCAGCTCCTACAATGAGCAGTTCTTC. Encoded protein: CASSALGAPSSYNEQFF. The chain carries TRBV9 and TRBJ2-1, with D possibly being TRBD2 (5 bases). The germline V gene has CDR1 SGDLS and CDR2 YYNGEE. V dropped 3 bases and J dropped 0 bases, with 16 bases sitting between them. CDR3 length: 17 amino acids.